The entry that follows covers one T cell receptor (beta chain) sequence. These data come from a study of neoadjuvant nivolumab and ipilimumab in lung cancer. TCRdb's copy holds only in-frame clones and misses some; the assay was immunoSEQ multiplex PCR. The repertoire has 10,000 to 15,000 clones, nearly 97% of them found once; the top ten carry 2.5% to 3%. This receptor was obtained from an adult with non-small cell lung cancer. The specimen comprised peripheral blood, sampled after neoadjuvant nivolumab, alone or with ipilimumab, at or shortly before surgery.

CDR3 sequence (DNA): TGTGCTAGTGGTTTTGAGGGGAGGAGCACAGATACGCAGTATTTT. It specifies CASGFEGRSTDTQYF. The chain recombines TRBV12-5 with TRBJ2-3, with D perhaps TRBD2 (6 bases). The germline gives CDR1 LGHNT, CDR2 FRNRAP. This CDR3 is built from 15 residues. Trimming stripped 3 bases from V and 0 bases from J, with 10 bases between.